A single sample gave rise to the 8 T cell receptor beta chains below, sequenced in a study of T cell changes during pregnancy in multiple sclerosis. Produced via immunoSEQ multiplex PCR; TCRdb's table is partial and in-frame only. Among tens of thousands of clones listed, roughly nine tenths were seen once. The sequencing used peripheral blood, collected in the first trimester of pregnancy. These receptors were obtained from a female donor in good health, enrolled as a control in a pregnancy study.

This clone appeared a single time. This chain links TRBV27 with TRBJ2-5, with TRBD1 as a possible D gene (5 bases). CDR3 length: 12 amino acids. V lost 4 bases and J 7 bases, leaving 10 bases between the germline ends. From germline, CDR1 is MNHEY and CDR2 SMNVEV (reference sequence). This CDR3 reads CASSSRVGTQYF. DNA for the CDR3: TGTGCCAGCAGTTCCAGGGTGGGGACCCAGTACTTC.

The chain uses TRBV4-1 and TRBJ2-3, with D unclear. Germline V gene data show CDR1 as MGHRA and CDR2 as YSYEKL. This CDR3 has 14 residues. V shed 3 bases and J shed 0 bases, with 7 bases lying between them. This CDR3 is CASSQQSSTDTQYF. CDR3 nucleotides: TGCGCCAGCAGCCAGCAGTCTAGCACAGATACGCAGTATTTT.

The rearrangement links TRBV18 to TRBJ1-2; 7 nucleotides agree with TRBD1. The CDR3 totals 14 residues. V dropped 4 bases and J dropped 1; count of bases not matched to a gene: 3. Germline CDR1 reads KGHSH; CDR2 reads LQKENI. The CDR3: CASSLGQVNYGYTF. The DNA of the CDR3 is TGTGCCAGCTCACTCGGACAGGTTAACTATGGCTACACCTTC.

The chain links TRBV15 to TRBJ2-2, with D perhaps matching TRBD1 (6 bases). The CDR3 spans 17 residues. V gave up 0 bases and J gave up 1 base, with 12 bases separating them. Germline loops: CDR1 LNHNV, CDR2 YYDKDF (reference sequence). CDR3 loop: CATSRDIGTLNTGELFF. CDR3 sequence (DNA): TGTGCCACCAGCAGAGACATAGGGACACTGAACACCGGGGAGCTGTTTTTT. Combining the CDR3 with reference TRBV15 and TRBJ2-2 gives the whole variable domain DAMVIQNPRYQVTQFGKPVTLSCSQTLNHNVMYWYQQKSSQAPKLLFHYYDKDFNNEADTPDNFQSRRPNTSFCFLDIRSPGLGDTAMYLCATSRDIGTLNTGELFFGEGSRLTVL.

The chain combines TRBV30 with TRBJ2-7, with a weak D call TRBD1 (6 bases). The CDR3 extends over 15 amino acids. Trimming took off 0 bases at V and 0 bases at J, with 12 bases between the two ends. Per the germline V gene, CDR1 is GTSNPN and CDR2 is SVGIG (reference sequence). The chain's CDR3 is CAWSVVPDSSYEQYF. CDR3 bases: TGTGCCTGGAGTGTAGTTCCGGACAGCTCCTACGAGCAGTACTTC.

This rearrangement joins TRBV19 to TRBJ2-5, with D possibly TRBD1 on 6 matching bases. Germline V gene sequence: CDR1 LNHDA, CDR2 SQIVND (reference sequence). Trimming left V 3 bases short and J 5 bases short, with 19 bases between. The CDR3 totals 16 residues. CDR3 nucleotide sequence: TGTGCCAGTAGTATGGAAGGGGCAGGGGCAGGCGAGACCCAGTACTTC. It is translated as CASSMEGAGAGETQYF.

The J gene is TRBJ2-3, the V gene TRBV6-1; D may be TRBD1 (5 bases). Germline V gives CDR1 MNHNS, CDR2 SASEGT. V gave up 0 bases and J gave up 0 bases, with 13 bases separating them. This CDR3 is built from 17 residues. The CDR3 loop reads CASSEAIRGSSTDTQYF. CDR3 coding DNA: TGTGCCAGCAGTGAAGCGATTAGGGGATCTAGCACAGATACGCAGTATTTT.

A single count supports this clone. The CDR3 protein is CASSLEWSGLYEQYF. In nucleotides, the CDR3 is TGTGCCAGCAGCTTAGAATGGAGCGGACTCTACGAGCAGTACTTC. The V gene is TRBV7-2, the J gene TRBJ2-7; perhaps TRBD2 as D (5 bases). Germline V gives CDR1 SGHTA, CDR2 FQGNSA. The CDR3 runs to 15 residues. V lost 1 base to trimming and J lost 3 bases, with 13 bases between them.